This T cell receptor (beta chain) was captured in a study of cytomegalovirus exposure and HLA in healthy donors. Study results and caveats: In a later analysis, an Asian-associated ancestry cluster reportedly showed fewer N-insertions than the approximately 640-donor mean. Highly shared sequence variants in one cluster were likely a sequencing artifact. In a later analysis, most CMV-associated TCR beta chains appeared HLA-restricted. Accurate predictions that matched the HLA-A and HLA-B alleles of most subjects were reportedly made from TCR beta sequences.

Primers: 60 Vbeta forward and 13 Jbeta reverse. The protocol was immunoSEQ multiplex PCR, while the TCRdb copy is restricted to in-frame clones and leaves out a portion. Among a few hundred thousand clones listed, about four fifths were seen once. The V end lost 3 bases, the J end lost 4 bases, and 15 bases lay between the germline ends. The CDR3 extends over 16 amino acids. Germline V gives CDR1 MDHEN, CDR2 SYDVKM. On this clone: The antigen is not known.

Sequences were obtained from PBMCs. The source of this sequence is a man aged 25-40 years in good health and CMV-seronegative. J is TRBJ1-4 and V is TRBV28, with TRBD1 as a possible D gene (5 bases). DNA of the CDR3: TGTGCCAGCAGTTTTGCGGATGGGGCCCTTAATGAAAAACTGTTTTTT. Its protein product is CASSFADGALNEKLFF.